The next 2 T cell receptor beta chains were all read from a single sample in a study of response to subunit inactivated influenza vaccine. MiXCR, run by TCRdb on the RT-PCR reads, gives a single entry per CDR3 protein. The sample lists around 500,000 distinct CDR3 sequences; approximately 11% were seen once. The specimen comprised PBMCs from blood, sampled roughly 47 days after vaccination. The receptors were gathered from a man over 45 who received an inactivated influenza vaccine.

This clonotype occurred a few times. This rearrangement joins TRBV7-2 to TRBJ2-3; a weak D match, TRBD1 (6 bases). Germline V gene lookup returns CDR1 SGHTA and CDR2 FQGNSA. CDR3 length: 15 amino acids. The V gene lost 1 base and the J gene lost 6 bases, with 14 bases spanning the gap. CDR3 amino acids: CASSLVPRGRDTQYF. DNA for the CDR3: TGTGCCAGCAGCTTAGTCCCCAGGGGCCGGGATACGCAGTATTTT.

This clonotype has more than one count but fewer than ten. CDR3 amino acids: CATSRRSGTGGYYEQFF. DNA of the CDR3: TGTGCCACCAGCAGACGCTCCGGGACAGGGGGCTATTATGAGCAGTTCTTC. The gene calls are TRBV15 and TRBJ2-1; 12 bases are shared with TRBD1. The trim removed 2 bases at V and 8 bases at J, leaving 10 bases unmatched. The germline V gene has CDR1 LNHNV and CDR2 YYDKDF (reference sequence). This CDR3 comprises 17 residues.